What follows are 4 T cell receptor beta chains derived from one specimen sequenced in a study of T-cell reconstitution after alpha-beta-depleted transplantation in children. Using unique molecular identifiers, the investigators prepared the TCRbeta library. Each CDR3 protein gets one entry after TCRdb re-called the PCR reads with MiXCR. The table shows just over 200,000 distinct CDR3 sequences, with 7.5% to 9.5% occurring only once. The material was PBMCs, mostly from graft donor cells, obtained 360 days after TCRalphabeta/CD19-depleted stem cell transplant. All receptors derive from a male patient aged 2-15 years who had a stem cell transplant for acute myeloid leukemia, so the T cells may come from the graft donor.

This clonotype occurred a few times. The chain is built from TRBV7-2 and TRBJ1-3; possible D gene TRBD1, 5 bases. The ends were cut back, 4 bases at V and 0 bases at J, with 10 bases in the middle. The CDR3 sequence is 15 residues long. Germline CDR1 SGHTA, CDR2 FQGNSA. Here the CDR3 reads CASSYRIRSGNTIYF. The CDR3 coding sequence is TGTGCCAGCAGCTACAGGATCCGCTCTGGAAACACCATATATTTT.

This clonotype has more than one count but fewer than ten. The chain links TRBV21-1 to TRBJ1-1; the listed D gene, TRBD1, was not tested against the DNA. TRBV21-1 is reported as a pseudogene. This CDR3 spans 15 amino acids. CDR3 coding DNA: TGTGCCAGCAGGGCCGACCGACAGATGAACACTGAAGCTTTCTTT. Amino acids: CASRADRQMNTEAFF.

The chain has TRBV7-9 and TRBJ2-1; D is uncertain. This CDR3 has 16 residues. The germline gives CDR1 SEHNR, CDR2 FQNEAQ (reference sequence). Deletions cut 4 bases from V and 0 bases from J, with 13 bases between. CDR3 amino acids: CASSSVSESSYNEQFF. DNA of the CDR3: TGTGCCAGCAGCTCCGTGAGCGAGAGCTCCTACAATGAGCAGTTCTTC.

This clonotype came up a few times. The gene calls are TRBV12-3 or TRBV12-4 and TRBJ2-3, with 7 nucleotides matching TRBD2. V was clipped by 1 base and J by 2 bases; unmatched bases: 6. This CDR3 spans 16 amino acids. The CDR3 protein is CASSLVAGETTDTQYF. CDR3 DNA: TGTGCCAGCAGTTTAGTCGCGGGGGAGACCACAGATACGCAGTATTTT.